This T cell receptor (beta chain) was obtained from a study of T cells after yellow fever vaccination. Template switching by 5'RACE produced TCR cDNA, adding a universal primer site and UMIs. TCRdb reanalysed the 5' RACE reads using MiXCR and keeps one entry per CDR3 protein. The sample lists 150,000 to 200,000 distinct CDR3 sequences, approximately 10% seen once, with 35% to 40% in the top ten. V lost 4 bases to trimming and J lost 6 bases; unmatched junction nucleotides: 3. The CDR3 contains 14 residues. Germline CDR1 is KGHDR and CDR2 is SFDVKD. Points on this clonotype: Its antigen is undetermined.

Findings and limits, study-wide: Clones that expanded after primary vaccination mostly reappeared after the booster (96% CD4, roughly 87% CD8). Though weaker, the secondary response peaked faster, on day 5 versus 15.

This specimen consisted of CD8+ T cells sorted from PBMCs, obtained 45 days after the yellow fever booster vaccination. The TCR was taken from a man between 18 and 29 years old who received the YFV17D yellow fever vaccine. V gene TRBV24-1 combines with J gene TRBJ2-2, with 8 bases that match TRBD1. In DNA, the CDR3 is TGTGCCACCAGTGAGACAGGGGAGGCCGGGGAGCTGTTTTTT. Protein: CATSETGEAGELFF.